This section outlines one T cell receptor (beta chain) sequence together with its context. It lacks a known antigen. No base quality information exists; no much larger clone differs at one position. High-throughput TCRbeta CDR3 sequencing of frozen genomic DNA was performed by immunoSEQ, including PCR amplification, mapping, bias correction and internal controls. For the original study's pipeline: Only productive rearrangements were retained, and each unique TCRbeta sequence was defined by its CDR3 nucleotide sequence together with its V and J gene. For classification of a sequence as donor-reactive, at least 5-fold expansion in CFSE-low cells relative to unstimulated pre-transplant cells and a frequency of at least 0.01% were required. Minimum frequency thresholds were set for each subject on the basis of the unstimulated sample with the lowest template count, so that a detection power of at least 90% was ensured. Jensen-Shannon divergence between the top 1000 TCRbeta sequences post- versus pre-transplant served as the measure of repertoire turnover. Changes in detection of donor-reactive sequences were assessed with two-sided Fisher's exact tests. TCRdb holds this immuneACCESS table with in-frame rearrangements only. Some clones are missing; in checked studies, unresolved V genes explain under half, and the rest has no known cause. V and J calls and clone size are those listed in that table; D and trimming were worked out from the DNA. The sample contains about 33,000 clones, over 85% of them found a single time. The ten largest account for about 25% of the sample.

The germline V gene supplies CDR1 SGHVS and CDR2 FQNEAQ. Measured from the cysteine to the phenylalanine, the CDR3 is 15 residues long. This entry keeps only the CDR3 DNA: 45 bases, framed from base 1. Relative to germline, V is missing 0 bases and J is missing 7 bases, with 7 bases of the junction outside any gene match. This entry comes from a study of T cell clones after liver transplantation (dated by TCRdb to 2018 to 2020). Context from the whole study: ITN030ST, the source of the samples, was a randomized trial that attempted immunosuppression withdrawal within 2 years of liver transplantation. Subjects received no induction therapy and standard immunosuppression until randomization at 12-24 months post-transplant. Tolerance meant complete immunosuppression withdrawal for at least one year without liver enzymes rising beyond twice the upper limit of normal. Donor-reactive T cell clones were identified using TCRbeta sequencing after a pre-transplant mixed lymphocyte reaction and were then followed in post-transplant blood. Blood samples were collected pre-transplant, then pre-randomization ahead of withdrawal, and finally post-randomization once withdrawal had either been completed or failed. A cohort of 8 liver transplant recipients was studied, of whom 3 were classified as tolerant and 5 as non-tolerant. Three of the eight recipients were HCV-positive; the others were transplanted for non-autoimmune, non-viral indications. As an antigen-independent comparator for donor-reactive sequences, third party-reactive TCRbeta sequences were also identified from pre-transplant MLRs. General conclusions and limits of the study: Circulating donor-reactive CD4 TCRbeta sequences fell significantly post-transplant in most of the 8 subjects, irrespective of tolerance or HCV status. A greater decline was seen for donor-reactive sequences than for third party-reactive sequences, suggesting partial antigen-specific deletion unrelated to withdrawal success. The conclusions were preliminary, being limited by small, heterogeneous patient numbers and by non-standardized post-transplant time points. Low numbers of available donor cells limited the measurable donor-reactive repertoire in two subjects. Once repertoire turnover was taken into account, donor-reactive detection showed a significant reduction for CD4 in 7 of 8 subjects and for CD8 in 8 of 8. Since no allograft tissue specimens were available, donor-reactive T cells may have migrated into the graft instead of being deleted.

Unstimulated PBMCs, after thawing, were stained for CD3, CD4 and CD8 and then FACS-sorted into CD3+CD4+ and CD3+CD8+ populations. All 8 studied subjects were randomized to withdrawal of immunosuppression. Genomic DNA was isolated with the Qiagen DNeasy Blood and Tissue Kit. The TCR originated in a human patient who received a liver transplant. Some T cells may have been brought in with the graft after a transplant. The specimen was CD8+ T cells from blood, collected 12 months after liver transplant. The chain couples TRBV7-8 to TRBJ2-7, with 9 bases aligning to TRBD1. The nucleotides are TGTGCCAGCAGCTTAGCGGGACAGGGCGCTGTTGAGCAGTACTTC. This is translated as CASSLAGQGAVEQYF.